This T cell receptor (beta chain) appears in the sequencing data of a study of breast tumors, draining lymph nodes, adjacent tissues. General observations from the study: Compared with basal-like, luminal-like tumors shared significantly more repertoire with nontumor tissue. Tumor T cell lymph node origin was a supported hypothesis, not proven. Tumors had less TCR diversity than lymph nodes, more than nontumor tissue.

Worth noting for this clonotype: Its antigen is unidentified.

Each CDR3 protein is one row after TCRdb ran MiXCR on the multiplex PCR reads. The sample includes roughly 70,000 distinct CDR3 sequences, over 40% seen only once; the top ten take over 7.5%. V dropped 6 bases and J dropped 4; count of bases not matched to a gene: 13. The CDR3 is made up of 17 amino acids. CDR1 and CDR2 from the germline V gene are MDHEN and SYDVKM. The J gene is TRBJ2-7, the V gene TRBV28, with 12 nucleotides matching TRBD2. This clonotype was sampled from a female donor with breast cancer. Some clones in this sample may be carry-over from other donors' samples. Sequencing was performed on breast tumor tissue. The CDR3 DNA follows: TGTGCCAGCAGGTCACTAGCGGGAGGCCTTTCAGGTTACGAGCAGTACTTC. Translating it yields CASRSLAGGLSGYEQYF.